The 18 T cell receptor beta chains listed next were all sequenced from one sample in a study of patients and donors after allogeneic stem cell transplantation. TCRdb reprocessed the RT-PCR reads with MiXCR, giving one entry per CDR3 protein. Of roughly 250,000 distinct CDR3 sequences detected, 11% to 15% appear once; the ten largest clones hold 11%. The sequencing sample was made of blood, either unsorted or a sorted T cell fraction (not recorded which). The source of these receptors is a human donor who was either an allogeneic HSCT recipient or a stem cell or donor lymphocyte infusion donor (not recorded which). It is not recorded whose cells these are; they may come from a transplant donor.

The chain employs TRBV7-8 and TRBJ2-1; the D is unclear. Germline V gene lookup returns CDR1 SGHVS and CDR2 FQNEAQ. The length of the CDR3 is 13 residues. Trimming shortened V by 3 bases and J by 8 bases, and 11 bases separated the two germline ends. The CDR3 sequence: CASSFSRGDEQFF. CDR3 DNA sequence: TGTGCCAGCAGCTTTTCTCGTGGTGATGAGCAGTTCTTC.

The chain combines TRBV24-1 with TRBJ2-6; D not certain. V gave up 5 bases and J gave up 0 bases, with 7 bases separating them. This CDR3 region has 15 residues. Per germline, CDR1 KGHDR and CDR2 SFDVKD. In DNA form, the CDR3 reads TGTGCCACCAGTGCTTGGGGCTCTGGGGCCAACGTCCTGACTTTC. Its protein is CATSAWGSGANVLTF.

This clonotype was seen a handful of times. This sequence joins TRBV20-1 and TRBJ1-2; TRBD1 might be the D (5 bases). This CDR3 has 14 amino acids. V lost 1 base and J lost 2, with 11 bases in between. Germline V gene sequence: CDR1 DFQATT, CDR2 SNEGSKA (reference sequence). The chain's CDR3 is CSARGNGDNYGYTF. Written as DNA, the CDR3 is TGCAGTGCTAGAGGAAATGGGGACAACTATGGCTACACCTTC.

This clonotype is a singleton in its sample. The J gene is TRBJ2-3, the V gene TRBV12-3 or TRBV12-4; 11 nucleotides match TRBD2. The CDR3 covers 15 residues. V was pared by 7 bases and J by 2 bases, with 5 bases of the junction left unmatched. The DNA of the CDR3 is TGTGCCAGCAAGACTAGCGGGGCCCTCACAGATACGCAGTATTTT. It translates to CASKTSGALTDTQYF.

This clonotype was picked up many times. The rearrangement links TRBV11-2 to TRBJ2-2, with 12 bases fitting TRBD2. The CDR3 extends over 15 amino acids. CDR1 SGHAT and CDR2 FQNNGV come from the germline V gene. Unmatched junction bases numbered 4, after V lost 6 bases and J lost 5 bases. The CDR3 nucleotides read TGTGCCAGCAGGTCCGGGACTAGCGGGACCGGGGAGCTGTTTTTT. It specifies CASRSGTSGTGELFF.

The chain joins TRBV7-9 to TRBJ1-1, with 7 bases aligning to TRBD1. The CDR3 extends over 16 amino acids. V shed 2 bases and J 1 base; nucleotides not matched to a gene: 7. The V gene's germline CDR1 is SEHNR and CDR2 FQNEAQ (reference sequence). CDR3 in amino acids: CASSLRSGGRNTEAFF. Written as DNA, the CDR3 is TGTGCCAGCAGCTTACGTTCAGGGGGGAGGAACACTGAAGCTTTCTTT. Full variable domain (remainder filled in from reference TRBV7-9 and TRBJ1-1): DTGVSQNPRHKITKRGQNVTFRCDPISEHNRLYWYRQTLGQGPEFLTYFQNEAQLEKSRLLSDRFSAERPKGSFSTLEIQRTEQGDSAMYLCASSLRSGGRNTEAFFGQGTRLTVV.

This clonotype came up a few times. The chain links TRBV7-3 to TRBJ2-2; 7 bases are shared with TRBD1. Germline CDR1 is SGHTA and CDR2 is FQGTGA. This CDR3 comprises 16 residues. J gave up 3 bases and V 5 bases, and 9 bases lay outside the gene matches. The CDR3, as DNA: TGTGCCAGCAGCCCGGTGGGACAGCTGGACACCGGGGAGCTGTTTTTT. Its translation is CASSPVGQLDTGELFF.

This clonotype appeared many times. This chain connects TRBV5-1 to TRBJ2-3, with D unclear. The germline CDR1 and CDR2 sequences are SGHRS and YFSETQ. With 4 bases removed from V and 0 bases from J, the gap between germline ends came to 12 bases. This CDR3 has 15 residues. In nucleotides, the CDR3 is TGCGCCAGCAGCCCCCGACCCTTGAGCACAGATACGCAGTATTTT. This translates into CASSPRPLSTDTQYF.

This clonotype was recorded at least ten times. CDR3 sequence (DNA): TGTGCCAGCAGCTTGGGGAAGACCCAGTACTTC. Protein product: CASSLGKTQYF. The V and J genes are TRBV5-6 and TRBJ2-5; D unclear. CDR3 size: 11 residues. V was shortened by 0 bases and J by 6 bases, with 3 bases between the two germline ends. The germline gives CDR1 SGHDT, CDR2 YYEEEE.

The chain carries TRBV11-2 and TRBJ2-5, with 9 bases lining up with TRBD2. The CDR3 runs to 14 residues. V lost 0 bases, J lost 4 bases, and 0 bases stayed unmatched. In germline, CDR1 is SGHAT, CDR2 FQNNGV. The CDR3, as DNA: TGTGCCAGCAGCTTAGATAGCGGGAGAGAGACCCAGTACTTC. Protein product: CASSLDSGRETQYF.

J is TRBJ1-2 and V is TRBV6-2 or TRBV6-3; TRBD1 aligns across 9 bases. The junction had 18 bases not matched to a gene; V was cut back by 11 bases and J by 8 bases. The CDR3 has 15 residues. In germline, CDR1 is MNHEY, CDR2 SVGEGT. The CDR3 nucleotides read TGTGCCGTCGGGACAGGGAATAACGAACTGGGCGGCTACACCTTC. Translating it yields CAVGTGNNELGGYTF.

The chain has TRBV19 and TRBJ1-2, with a weak D call TRBD1 (6 bases). Germline V gene data show CDR1 as LNHDA and CDR2 as SQIVND (reference sequence). The CDR3 is 15 residues long. V lost 1 base and J lost 2, with 11 bases in between. Here the CDR3 reads CASSIGWTENYGYTF. CDR3 nucleotide sequence: TGTGCCAGTAGTATAGGTTGGACAGAAAACTATGGCTACACCTTC.

This clonotype was seen ten or more times. V usage is TRBV7-8 and J usage is TRBJ2-2; a possible D gene is TRBD2 (5 bases). V was pared by 4 bases and J by 3 bases, with 15 bases between. This CDR3 region has 16 residues. Looked up from germline, CDR1 is SGHVS and CDR2 is FQNEAQ. The CDR3 loop reads CASSSGGIPYTGELFF. The CDR3 DNA reads as TGTGCCAGCAGCTCTGGAGGCATTCCCTACACCGGGGAGCTGTTTTTT. The variable domain in full, completed from reference TRBV7-8 and TRBJ2-2, reads GAGVSQSPRYKVAKRGQDVALRCDPISGHVSLFWYQQALGQGPEFLTYFQNEAQLDKSGLPSDRFFAERPEGSVSTLKIQRTQQEDSAVYLCASSSGGIPYTGELFFGEGSRLTVL.

This clonotype was recorded a few times. The V gene is TRBV11-2, the J gene TRBJ2-2; D assignment may be TRBD1 or TRBD2 (5 bases each). This CDR3 is built from 17 residues. Trimming left V 3 bases short and J 0 bases short, with 14 bases between. Germline CDR1 and CDR2: SGHAT and FQNNGV. The CDR3 region has the DNA TGTGCCAGCAGCTTGTCGGCAGGGAGCCCGAACACCGGGGAGCTGTTTTTT. Its translation is CASSLSAGSPNTGELFF.

This clonotype has more than one count but fewer than ten. The chain uses TRBV7-3 and TRBJ2-7; weak D call: TRBD1 (5 bases). V was cut by 1 base and J by 6 bases, with 10 bases left in between. Germline V CDR1 and CDR2: SGHTA, FQGTGA. The CDR3 extends over 13 amino acids. The CDR3 bases are TGTGCCAGCAGCTTAAGTCAGGGCAGCGAGCAGTACTTC. Amino acids: CASSLSQGSEQYF.

This clonotype has a handful of counts. The chain employs TRBV10-3 and TRBJ2-7, with D perhaps matching TRBD1 (5 bases). The V end was cut by 2 bases, the J end by 0 bases, with 5 bases between. The CDR3 consists of 13 residues. Per germline, CDR1 ENHRY and CDR2 SYGVKD. CDR3 bases: TGTGCCATCAGTGAGAGGGGCTCCTACGAGCAGTACTTC. Its protein is CAISERGSYEQYF.

The chain recombines TRBV6-1 with TRBJ2-5; 7 bases agree with TRBD2. The germline V gene encodes CDR1 MNHNS and CDR2 SASEGT. This CDR3 spans 11 amino acids. With 6 bases clipped from V and 7 bases from J, the junction kept 2 bases outside the gene matches. DNA of the CDR3: TGTGCCAGCAGGGGAGGGTGGACCCAGTACTTC. Its protein is CASRGGWTQYF.

The CDR3 loop reads CASNQGSDEQYF. CDR3 coding DNA: TGTGCCAGCAACCAAGGGTCCGACGAGCAGTACTTC. V and J are TRBV28 and TRBJ2-7, with unresolved D. In germline, CDR1 is MDHEN, CDR2 SYDVKM. V lost 7 bases and J lost 5, with 12 bases in between. The CDR3 length is 12 residues.